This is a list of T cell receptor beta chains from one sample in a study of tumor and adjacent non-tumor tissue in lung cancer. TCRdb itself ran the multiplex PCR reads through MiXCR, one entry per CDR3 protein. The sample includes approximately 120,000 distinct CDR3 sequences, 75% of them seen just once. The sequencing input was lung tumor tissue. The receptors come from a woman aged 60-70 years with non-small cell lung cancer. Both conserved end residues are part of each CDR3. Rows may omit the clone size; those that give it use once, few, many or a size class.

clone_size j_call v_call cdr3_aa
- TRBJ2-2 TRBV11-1 CASSPPLAAEPTGELFF
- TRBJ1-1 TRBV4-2 CASSRDVQGPPEAFF
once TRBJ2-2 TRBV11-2 CVISQGRGHTGELFF
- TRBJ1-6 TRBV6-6 CASSCDEESSYNSLLHF
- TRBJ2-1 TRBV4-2 CASTQARLGGNNEQFF
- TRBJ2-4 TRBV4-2 CASSQDGTSDTVAKNNQYF
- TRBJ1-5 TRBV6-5 CANSSTQGTLHF
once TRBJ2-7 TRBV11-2 CASSLSTGRAEQYF
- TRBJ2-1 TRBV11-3 CVSSLELTSGSYKEQFF
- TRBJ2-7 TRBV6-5 CASSYSGGPGYKQYF
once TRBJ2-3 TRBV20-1 CSARMASPSTDTQYF
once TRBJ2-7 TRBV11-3 CASGLDYSAREEYF
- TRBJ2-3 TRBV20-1 CSARGGVADTQYF
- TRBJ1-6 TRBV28 CASEQDRNSPLHF
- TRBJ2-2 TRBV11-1 CASSPRLAGEPTEELFF
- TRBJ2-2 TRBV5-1 CASSGQGANTGELFF
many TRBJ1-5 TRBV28 CASSSPPLSNQPQHF
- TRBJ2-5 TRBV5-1 CARSLNGGYEETRYF
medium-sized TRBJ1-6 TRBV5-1 CASSLELGTGNSPLHF
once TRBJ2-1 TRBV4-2 CASIQDLYSESEQFF
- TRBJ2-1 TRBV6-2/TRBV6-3 CTSCNPLGISNEQFF
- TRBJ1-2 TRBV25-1 CVSSASNYGYTF
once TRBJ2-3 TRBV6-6 CVSSYKREGIDTQYF
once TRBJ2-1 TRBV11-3 CVGSIELTSWSHNEQFF
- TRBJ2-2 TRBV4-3 CANSLRVNTRELLF
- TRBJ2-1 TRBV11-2 CGSSHGGGEQLF
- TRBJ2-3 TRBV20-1 CRGGTGAGNTQCF
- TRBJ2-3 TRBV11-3 CATRPAWQGGHTQYF
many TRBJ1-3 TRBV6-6 CASSSETSGNTIYF
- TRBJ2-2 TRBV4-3 CASIKSEDHSTGELFF
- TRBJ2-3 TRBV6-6 CASIYAGTSSSTDTQYF
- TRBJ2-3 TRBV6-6 CARTSAATNARDTQYF
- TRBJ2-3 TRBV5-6 CAGSLVGGTDTQYF
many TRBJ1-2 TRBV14 CASSHTRDGASTF
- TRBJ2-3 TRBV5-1 CASESGSSTDTQYF
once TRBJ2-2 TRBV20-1 CSANGLTGELLF
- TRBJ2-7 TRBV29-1 CSVEFRQVASYEQYF
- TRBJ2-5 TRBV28 CASSLTSADQRKETQYF
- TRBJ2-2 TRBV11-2 CASNLESGNSGELFF